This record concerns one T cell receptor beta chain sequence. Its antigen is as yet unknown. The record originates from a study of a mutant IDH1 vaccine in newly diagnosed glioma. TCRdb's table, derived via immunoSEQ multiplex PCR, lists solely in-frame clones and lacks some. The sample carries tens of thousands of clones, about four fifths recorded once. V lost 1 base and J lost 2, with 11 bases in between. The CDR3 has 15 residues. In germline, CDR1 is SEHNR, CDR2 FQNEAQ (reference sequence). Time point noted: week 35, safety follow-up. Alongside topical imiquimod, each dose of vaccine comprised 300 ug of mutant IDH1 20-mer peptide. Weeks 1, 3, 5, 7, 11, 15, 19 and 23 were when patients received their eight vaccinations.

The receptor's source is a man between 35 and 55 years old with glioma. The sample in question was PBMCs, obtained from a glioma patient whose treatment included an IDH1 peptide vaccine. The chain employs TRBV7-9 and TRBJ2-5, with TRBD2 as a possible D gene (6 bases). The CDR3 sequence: CASSLGDLLQETQYF. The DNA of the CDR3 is TGTGCCAGCAGCTTAGGGGACTTACTACAAGAGACCCAGTACTTC.